This is a list of T cell receptor beta chains from one sample in a study of T cell responses to AZD1222 COVID-19 vaccine. Clones were read by immunoSEQ multiplex PCR, and TCRdb kept only the in-frame ones, dropping some. This table has 150,000 or so clones, about 91% appearing once. This sample comprised peripheral blood, obtained 28 days after the second AZD1222 dose. Receptors were obtained from an adult who received the AZD1222 COVID-19 vaccine. The CDR3 runs from the conserved cysteine through the conserved F or W. The D gene is left open where the match is weak. Size values are once, few and many counts, or a class for expanded clones, and some rows have none.

len	v_gene	j_gene	abundance	d_gene	CDR3nt	CDR3aa
14	TRBV10-2	TRBJ1-2	.	TRBD1	TGCGCCAGCACCTTAGGACAGGGATCCTATGGCTACACCTTC	CASTLGQGSYGYTF
15	TRBV5-1	TRBJ2-7	.	.	TGCGCCAGCAGCTACCTATCGGGGTTTAGCTACGAGCAGTACTTC	CASSYLSGFSYEQYF
13	TRBV11-3	TRBJ1-1	.	.	TGTGCCAGCAGCTTGAGGGGGAGCACTGAAGCTTTCTTT	CASSLRGSTEAFF
15	TRBV5-1	TRBJ1-3	.	.	TGCGCCAGCAGCTTGTCGGGAATCTCTGGAAACACCATATATTTT	CASSLSGISGNTIYF
13	TRBV10-3	TRBJ1-1	.	.	TGTGCCATCAGTGGCGGAGGGAGCGCTGAAGCTTTCTTT	CAISGGGSAEAFF
13	TRBV13	TRBJ1-1	.	.	TGTGCCAGCGGCCCCACAATGAACACTGAAGCTTTCTTT	CASGPTMNTEAFF
13	TRBV2	TRBJ1-5	.	TRBD1	TGTGCCAGCAGTCGGACAGGGAATCAGCCCCAGCATTTT	CASSRTGNQPQHF
16	TRBV5-1	TRBJ1-3	.	.	TGCGCCAGCAGCTTGGTGACAGGACGCTCTGGAAACACCATATATTTT	CASSLVTGRSGNTIYF
16	TRBV19	TRBJ1-6	few	TRBD1	TGTGCCAGTAGTGGGGACAGGGTTAACTATAATTCACCCCTCCACTTT	CASSGDRVNYNSPLHF
17	TRBV29-1	TRBJ1-1	.	TRBD1	TGCAGCGTTGAAGAACGCCACAGGGGTCGGATGACGACTGAAGCTTTCTTT	CSVEERHRGRMTTEAFF
14	TRBV18	TRBJ1-1	.	.	TGTGCCAGCTCACCTCTTTTTGAGGACACTGAAGCTTTCTTT	CASSPLFEDTEAFF
14	TRBV19	TRBJ1-2	.	.	TGTGCCAGTAACCCTCCGGCCAGGGCCTATGGCTACACCTTC	CASNPPARAYGYTF
15	TRBV7-9	TRBJ1-5	.	.	TGTGCCAGCAGCTCCGGGAATCTCGGGGCCCAGCCCCAGCATTTT	CASSSGNLGAQPQHF
16	TRBV10-1	TRBJ2-2	.	TRBD2	TGCGCCAGCAGTGAATGGACTAGCGGAAACACCGGGGAGCTGTTTTTT	CASSEWTSGNTGELFF
14	TRBV19	TRBJ1-2	.	.	TGTGCCAGTAGTATAAGGGGGATCGACTATGGCTACACCTTC	CASSIRGIDYGYTF
15	TRBV5-5	TRBJ1-3	.	.	TGTGCCAGCAGCTTGGGACCGAGCTCTGGAAACACCATATATTTT	CASSLGPSSGNTIYF
13	TRBV9	TRBJ2-1	once	.	TGTGCCTCCGGGCGGGACTTGTACAATGAGCAGTTCTTC	CASGRDLYNEQFF
16	TRBV5-1	TRBJ1-1	once	TRBD1	TGCGCCAGCAGCTTGGACGGGACAGGGCATTCGGGTGAAGCTTTCTTT	CASSLDGTGHSGEAFF
13	TRBV15	TRBJ1-5	.	.	TGTGCCACCAGCAGGGGTGTTGGCCAGCCCCAGCATTTT	CATSRGVGQPQHF